Shown below are 9 T cell receptor beta chains from a single sample sequenced in a study of shared clonotypes between healthy human individuals. The assay was immunoSEQ multiplex PCR, and TCRdb's table has in-frame clones only and misses some. This table has 800,000 to 1,200,000 clones, around three quarters appearing once. Sequencing was carried out using memory CD4+ T cells from PBMCs. This sample's subset: CD45RA-negative fraction. The receptor source for this set is a man between 18 and 29 years old in good health. Some clones in this sample may be carry-over from other donors' samples.

The genes are TRBV15 and TRBJ2-7; 10 bases are shared with TRBD2. The CDR3 has 14 residues. The V gene end was trimmed by 1 base and the J gene end by 5 bases; junction bases not matched to a gene: 2. Per germline, CDR1 LNHNV and CDR2 YYDKDF (reference sequence). In nucleotides, the CDR3 is TGTGCCACCAGCAGAGCCGGACTAGCGGACGAGCAGTACTTC. Translation gives CATSRAGLADEQYF.

This clone was observed a few times. The V gene is TRBV5-6, the J gene TRBJ1-1; no definite D call. CDR1 is SGHDT, CDR2 YYEEEE, per germline. V lost 4 bases to trimming and J lost 0 bases, with 7 bases between them. The CDR3 runs 13 residues. The CDR3 is CASSQQMNTEAFF. CDR3 DNA sequence: TGTGCCAGCAGCCAACAGATGAACACTGAAGCTTTCTTT. Drawing the rest from reference TRBV5-6 and TRBJ1-1, the complete variable domain is DAGVTQSPTHLIKTRGQQVTLRCSPKSGHDTVSWYQQALGQGPQFIFQYYEEEERQRGNFPDRFSGHQFPNYSSELNVNALLLGDSALYLCASSQQMNTEAFFGQGTRLTVV.

The gene calls are TRBV7-2 and TRBJ2-1; TRBD2 might be the D (6 bases). The V gene's germline CDR1 is SGHTA and CDR2 FQGNSA. The CDR3 totals 14 residues. V shed 4 bases and J shed 4 bases, with 11 bases lying between them. CDR3 region: CASSSGLPYNEQFF. Written as DNA, the CDR3 is TGTGCCAGCAGCTCGGGACTGCCTTACAATGAGCAGTTCTTC.

This clone was counted many times. The V call is TRBV27, the J call TRBJ2-6, with D perhaps being TRBD1 or TRBD2 (5 bases each). V lost 6 bases and J 2 bases, leaving 11 bases between the germline ends. Per the germline V gene, CDR1 is MNHEY and CDR2 is SMNVEV (reference sequence). This CDR3 spans 15 amino acids. The CDR3 here is CASSRDATGANVLTF. In DNA, the CDR3 is TGTGCCAGCAGCCGGGACGCCACTGGGGCCAACGTCCTGACTTTC. The whole variable domain, remainder taken from reference TRBV27 and TRBJ2-6, is EAQVTQNPRYLITVTGKKLTVTCSQNMNHEYMSWYRQDPGLGLRQIYYSMNVEVTDKGDVPEGYKVSRKEKRNFPLILESPSPNQTSLYFCASSRDATGANVLTFGAGSRLTVL.

Concerning this clone itself: This same CDR3 is encoded by further DNA sequences in the sample. This rearrangement joins TRBV5-1 to TRBJ1-1; D not certain. V was trimmed by 7 bases and J by 2 bases, leaving 12 bases between them. From germline, CDR1 is SGHRS and CDR2 YFSETQ. The CDR3 sequence is 13 residues long. In nucleotides, the CDR3 is TGCGCCAGCTCCCCTGGGCCCAACACTGAAGCTTTCTTT. It codes for CASSPGPNTEAFF.

The chain joins TRBV28 to TRBJ1-1; tentatively, D is TRBD1 (5 bases). V gave up 6 bases and J gave up 3 bases, with 17 bases separating them. Looked up from germline, CDR1 is MDHEN and CDR2 is SYDVKM. The CDR3 is made up of 15 amino acids. CDR3 in amino acids: CASSFLRVGDTEAFF. The CDR3, as DNA: TGTGCCAGCAGCTTCCTCAGGGTGGGTGACACTGAAGCTTTCTTT.

The CDR3 region has the DNA TGCACCAGCAGCCACCGGGACATATGCTCCTACGAGCAGTACTTC. Translated, it gives CTSSHRDICSYEQYF. V is TRBV1 and J is TRBJ2-7; the D call in the table, TRBD1, was not verified against the DNA. TRBV1 is described as a pseudogene. The CDR3 has 15 residues.

The table lists this clone with a count of one. The chain combines TRBV6-5 with TRBJ1-2; 8 bases match TRBD1. Germline CDR1 is MNHEY and CDR2 is SVGAGI. The CDR3 has 14 residues. Trimming cost V 5 bases and J 4 bases; bases outside gene matches: 6. The CDR3 reads CASSARQGSYGYTF. The CDR3 DNA reads TGTGCCAGCAGTGCCCGACAGGGGAGCTATGGCTACACCTTC.

This chain connects TRBV6-1 to TRBJ2-7; possibly TRBD1 or TRBD2 for D (5 bases each). Germline loops: CDR1 MNHNS, CDR2 SASEGT. The CDR3 length is 13 residues. Trimming removed 7 bases at V and 2 bases at J, with 12 bases between. The CDR3 DNA reads as TGTGCCAGCACGGGGACGGTACCCTACGAGCAGTACTTC. It specifies CASTGTVPYEQYF.